Each of the 2 T cell receptor beta chains below was sequenced from the same sample in a study of post-analysis software for immune sequencing data. Whole-study results and caveats: The study found TRBV5-6, TRBV5-1 and TRBV20-1 among 5 or 6 TRBV segments more frequent in patients than controls.

Unique molecular identifiers were carried by the TCR beta cDNA libraries. TCRdb passed the PCR reads through MiXCR, listing each CDR3 protein once. The data hold 170,000 or so distinct CDR3 sequences, with 30% observed a single time. No antigen is known for these receptors. The sample taken for sequencing was blood. These receptors were obtained from a girl aged 5-17 years with multiple sclerosis.

The chain links TRBV7-9 to TRBJ1-1; possibly TRBD1 for D (6 bases). This CDR3 spans 14 amino acids. V was trimmed by 4 bases and J by 5 bases, leaving 14 bases between them. The germline CDR1 and CDR2 sequences are SEHNR and FQNEAQ (reference sequence). CDR3 region: CASSSQGGMTEAFF. The DNA of the CDR3 is TGTGCCAGCAGCTCACAAGGGGGGATGACTGAAGCTTTCTTT.

The chain is built from TRBV10-3 and TRBJ1-5; no clear D gene. From germline, CDR1 is ENHRY and CDR2 SYGVKD. V lost 2 bases, J lost 2 bases, and 16 bases lay in between. This CDR3 comprises 17 residues. The CDR3, as DNA: TGTGCCATCAGTGAGAGGGCCGGGGATTGGGGCAATCAGCCCCAGCATTTT. Residues: CAISERAGDWGNQPQHF.